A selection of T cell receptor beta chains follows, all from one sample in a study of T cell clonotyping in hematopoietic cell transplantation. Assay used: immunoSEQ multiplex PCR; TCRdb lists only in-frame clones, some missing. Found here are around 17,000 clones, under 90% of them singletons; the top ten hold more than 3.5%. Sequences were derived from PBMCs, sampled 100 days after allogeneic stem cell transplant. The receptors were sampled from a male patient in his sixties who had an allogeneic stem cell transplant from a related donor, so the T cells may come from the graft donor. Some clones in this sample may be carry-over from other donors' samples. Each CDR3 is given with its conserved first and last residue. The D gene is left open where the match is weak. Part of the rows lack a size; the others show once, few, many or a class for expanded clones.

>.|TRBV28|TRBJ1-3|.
TGTGCCAGCAGTCCCCGGGGGAGGCAAAACACCATATATTTT
CASSPRGRQNTIYF
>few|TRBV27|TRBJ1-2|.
TGTGCCAGCAGTTTGGGACGTGGCACGGGAGCCGCCTACTATGGCTACACCTTC
CASSLGRGTGAAYYGYTF
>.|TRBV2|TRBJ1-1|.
TGTGCCAGCAGTGAAGGTCTGGGGGGGCACCGACAATCTGAAGCTTTCTTT
CASSEGLGGHRQSEAFF
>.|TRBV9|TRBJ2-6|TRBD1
TGTGCCAGCAGCGTCCGGGACAGGGGACTCGCTGGGGCCAACGTCCTGACTTTC
CASSVRDRGLAGANVLTF
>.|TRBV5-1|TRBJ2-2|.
TGCGCCAGCAGCATCCCAACGAACACCGGGGAGCTGTTTTTT
CASSIPTNTGELFF
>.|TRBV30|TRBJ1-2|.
TGTGCCTGGAGGAGGGACCGCGCTAACTATGGCTACACCTTC
CAWRRDRANYGYTF
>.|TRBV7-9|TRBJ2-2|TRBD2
TGTGCCAGCAGCAAGACCGGGACTAGCGGGGGGGCGACCGGGGAGCTGTTTTTT
CASSKTGTSGGATGELFF
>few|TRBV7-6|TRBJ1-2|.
TGTGCCAGCTGCGAGCAGTCTGGCTACACCTTC
CASCEQSGYTF
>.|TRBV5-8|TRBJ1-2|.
TGTGCCAGCAGCGAAACAGGGTGGGAAGGCTACACCTTC
CASSETGWEGYTF
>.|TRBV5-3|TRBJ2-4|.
TGTGCCAGAAGCATATGGGGGCAGGGAAAAAACATTCAGTACTTC
CARSIWGQGKNIQYF
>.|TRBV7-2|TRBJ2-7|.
TGTGCCAGCAGCTCCTCCAGTGTGACTGGCTACGAGCAGTACTTC
CASSSSSVTGYEQYF
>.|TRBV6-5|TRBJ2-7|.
TGTGCCAGCAGTTACTCGTGGCAGGGGGGAGAGCAGTACTTC
CASSYSWQGGEQYF
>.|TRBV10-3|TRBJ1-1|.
TGTGCCATCAGGGTCCAGGTGGGGGGTGAAGCTTTCTTT
CAIRVQVGGEAFF
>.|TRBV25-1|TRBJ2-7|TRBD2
TGTGCCAGCAGTGAATCCCTAGCGGGGGAACACGAGCAGTACTTC
CASSESLAGEHEQYF
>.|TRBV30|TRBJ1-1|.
TGTGCCTGGAGTGGGAAAACTGAAGCTTTCTTT
CAWSGKTEAFF
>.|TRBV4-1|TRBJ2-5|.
TGCGCCAGCAGCCAAGGCTCTTGGGACCAAGAGACCCAGTACTTC
CASSQGSWDQETQYF
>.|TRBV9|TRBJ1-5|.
TGTGCCAGCAGCGTAAACTCATTCGGGCGGAAGCATTTT
CASSVNSFGRKHF
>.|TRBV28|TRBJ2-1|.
TGTGCCAGCAGTCCACTGGGAGCGGTGGGGTACAATGAGCAGTTCTTC
CASSPLGAVGYNEQFF
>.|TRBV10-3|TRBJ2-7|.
TGTGCCATCAGTCCGGGGGACTTAGCGTGGGAGCAGTACTTC
CAISPGDLAWEQYF
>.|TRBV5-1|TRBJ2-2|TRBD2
TGCGCCAGCAGCTTTACTAGCGGGGCCACCGGGGAGCTGTTTTTT
CASSFTSGATGELFF
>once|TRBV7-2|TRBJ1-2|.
TGTGCCAGCAGCTTAGATTTGGTAGTCTATGGCTACACCTTC
CASSLDLVVYGYTF
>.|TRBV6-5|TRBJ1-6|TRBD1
TGTGCCAGCAGTTGGAGACAGGGGGCCCCTAATTCACCCCTCCACTTT
CASSWRQGAPNSPLHF
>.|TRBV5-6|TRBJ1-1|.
TGTGCCAGCGGAACAACGCAGGGTGAAGCTTTCTTT
CASGTTQGEAFF
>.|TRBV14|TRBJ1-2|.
TGTGCCAGCAAACGGGTGGAGGGTACATATGGCTACACCTTC
CASKRVEGTYGYTF
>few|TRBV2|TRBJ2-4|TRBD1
TGTGCCAGCAGCCCGGGGACAGGGGGCTTAGACATTCAGTACTTC
CASSPGTGGLDIQYF
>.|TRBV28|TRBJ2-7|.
TGTGCCAGCAGAGAGGACATAGCTTTCGGCGAGCAGTACTTC
CASREDIAFGEQYF
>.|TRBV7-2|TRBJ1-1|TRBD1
TGTGCCAGCAGCCCGAGGGACAGGGGGGAATTGAACACTGAAGCTTTCTTT
CASSPRDRGELNTEAFF
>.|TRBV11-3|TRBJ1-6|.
TGTGCCAGCAGCCCCGGGACTGGTTCACCCCTCCACTTT
CASSPGTGSPLHF
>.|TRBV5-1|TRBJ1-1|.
TGCGCCAGCAGCTTCGCTCAGGGTGAACACACTGAAGCTTTCTTT
CASSFAQGEHTEAFF
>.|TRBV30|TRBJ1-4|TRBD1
TGTGCCTGGGGTCCGGGACAGGGGGCTAGCAGTGAAAAACTGTTTTTT
CAWGPGQGASSEKLFF
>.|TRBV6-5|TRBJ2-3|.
TGTGCCAGCACCTATGCGGAGTGGTCAGATACGCAGTATTTT
CASTYAEWSDTQYF
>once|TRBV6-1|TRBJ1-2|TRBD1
TGTGCCAGCAGACCCGGAACAGGGGGCCGGGGCTACACCTTC
CASRPGTGGRGYTF
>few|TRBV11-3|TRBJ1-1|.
TGTGCCAGCAGCTTAGAGGGGACGCGCGCTTTCTTT
CASSLEGTRAFF
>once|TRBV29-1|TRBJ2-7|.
TGCAGCGGGGGAAAGGAGGACGAGCAGTACTTC
CSGGKEDEQYF
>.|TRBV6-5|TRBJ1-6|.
TGTGCCAGCAGTGGCGCACAGGGTGGAAATTCACCCCTCCACTTT
CASSGAQGGNSPLHF
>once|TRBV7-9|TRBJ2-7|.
TGTGCCAGCAGCTTATGGGACAACTACGAGCAGTACTTC
CASSLWDNYEQYF
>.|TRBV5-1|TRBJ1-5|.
TGCGCCAGCAGCCCCGGGACACCTAATCAGCCCCAGCATTTT
CASSPGTPNQPQHF
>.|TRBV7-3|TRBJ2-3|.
TGTGCCAGCAGCTTAACGGCTAGCACAGATACGCAGTATTTT
CASSLTASTDTQYF
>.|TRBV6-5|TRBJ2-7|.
TGTGCCAGCAGTACCCTATACCGGACGGAGAACGAGCAGTACTTC
CASSTLYRTENEQYF
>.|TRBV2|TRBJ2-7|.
TGTGCCAGCAGTGAAGGGACGGGGCGTGGGATTTACTACGAGCAGTACTTC
CASSEGTGRGIYYEQYF
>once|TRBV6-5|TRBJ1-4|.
TGTGCCAGCAGTTATATCTCTGGGGCCTCTAATGAAAAACTGTTTTTT
CASSYISGASNEKLFF
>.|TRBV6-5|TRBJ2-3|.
TGTGCCAGCAGTTACTTCTCTAGCACAGATACGCAGTATTTT
CASSYFSSTDTQYF
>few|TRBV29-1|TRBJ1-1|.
TGCAGCTCCAAGGGGGGTGACACTGAAGCTTTCTTT
CSSKGGDTEAFF